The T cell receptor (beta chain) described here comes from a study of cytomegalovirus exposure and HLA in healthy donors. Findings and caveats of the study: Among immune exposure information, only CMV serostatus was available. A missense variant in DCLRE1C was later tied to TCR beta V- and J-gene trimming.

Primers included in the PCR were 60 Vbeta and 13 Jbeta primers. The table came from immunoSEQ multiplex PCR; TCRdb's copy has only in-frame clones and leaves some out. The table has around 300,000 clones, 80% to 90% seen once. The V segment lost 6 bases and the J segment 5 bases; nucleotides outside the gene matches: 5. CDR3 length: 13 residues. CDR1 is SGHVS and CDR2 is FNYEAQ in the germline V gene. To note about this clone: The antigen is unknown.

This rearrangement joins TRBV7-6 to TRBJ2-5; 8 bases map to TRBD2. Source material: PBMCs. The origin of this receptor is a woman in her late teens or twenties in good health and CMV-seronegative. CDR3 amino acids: CASRGGGIETQYF. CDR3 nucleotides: TGTGCCAGCAGAGGCGGGGGGATTGAGACCCAGTACTTC.